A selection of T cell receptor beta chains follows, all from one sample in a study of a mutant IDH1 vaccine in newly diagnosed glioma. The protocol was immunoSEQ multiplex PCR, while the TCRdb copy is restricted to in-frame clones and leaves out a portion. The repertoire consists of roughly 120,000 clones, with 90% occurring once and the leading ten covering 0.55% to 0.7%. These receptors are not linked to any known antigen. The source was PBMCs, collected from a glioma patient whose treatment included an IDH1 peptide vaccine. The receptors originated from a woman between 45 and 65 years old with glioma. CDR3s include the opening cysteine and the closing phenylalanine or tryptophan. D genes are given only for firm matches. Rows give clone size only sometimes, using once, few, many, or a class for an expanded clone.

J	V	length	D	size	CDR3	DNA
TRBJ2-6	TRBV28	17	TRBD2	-	CASSILGGNSGANVLTF	TGTGCCAGCAGTATCCTCGGGGGGAACTCTGGGGCCAACGTCCTGACTTTC
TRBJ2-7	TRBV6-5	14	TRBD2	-	CASMTSEGSYEQYF	TGTGCCAGCATGACTAGCGAAGGGTCCTACGAGCAGTACTTC
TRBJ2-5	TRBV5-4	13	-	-	CASSPDRQETQYF	TGTGCCAGCAGCCCGGACAGACAAGAGACCCAGTACTTC
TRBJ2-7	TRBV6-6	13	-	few	CASSDSSRYEQYF	TGTGCCAGCAGTGACAGTTCCCGATACGAGCAGTACTTC
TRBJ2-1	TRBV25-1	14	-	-	CASRALVTTNEQFF	TGTGCCAGCAGGGCGCTGGTGACCACAAATGAGCAGTTCTTC
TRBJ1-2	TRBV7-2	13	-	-	CASSLGRLYGYTF	TGTGCCAGCAGCTTGGGCCGGCTCTATGGCTACACCTTC
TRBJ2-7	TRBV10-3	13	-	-	CAISGTGTYEQYF	TGTGCCATCAGTGGGACCGGTACCTACGAGCAGTACTTC
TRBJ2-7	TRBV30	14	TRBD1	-	CASSSGTGEYEQYF	TGTGCCAGCTCCTCGGGGACAGGGGAGTACGAGCAGTACTTC
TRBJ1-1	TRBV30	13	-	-	CAWSHPGGVEAFF	TGTGCCTGGAGTCACCCGGGAGGGGTTGAAGCTTTCTTT
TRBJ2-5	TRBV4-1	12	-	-	CASSQDKETQYF	TGCGCCAGCAGCCAAGATAAAGAGACCCAGTACTTC
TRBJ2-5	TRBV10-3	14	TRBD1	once	CAISEDRGQETQYF	TGTGCCATCAGTGAGGACAGGGGACAAGAGACCCAGTACTTC
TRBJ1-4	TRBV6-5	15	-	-	CASSLSGRMNEKLFF	TGTGCCAGCAGTCTCTCCGGACGGATGAATGAAAAACTGTTTTTT
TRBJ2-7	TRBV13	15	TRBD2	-	CASSRGLAGVLEQYF	TGTGCCAGCAGCAGGGGACTAGCGGGGGTTCTTGAGCAGTACTTC
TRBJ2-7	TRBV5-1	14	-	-	CASSYGTGSYEQYF	TGCGCCAGCAGCTACGGTACCGGGTCCTACGAGCAGTACTTC
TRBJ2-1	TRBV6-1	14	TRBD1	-	CATLWPGQGIEQFF	TGTGCCACCCTTTGGCCGGGACAGGGGATTGAGCAGTTCTTC
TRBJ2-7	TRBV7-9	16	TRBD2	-	CASSRRGLAGAHEQYF	TGTGCCAGCAGCCGTCGGGGACTAGCGGGAGCCCACGAGCAGTACTTC
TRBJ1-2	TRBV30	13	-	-	CAWSVRGTNGYTF	TGTGCCTGGAGTGTACGGGGTACAAATGGCTACACCTTC
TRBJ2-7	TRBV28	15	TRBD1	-	CASSPVGQGTYEQYF	TGTGCCAGCAGCCCCGTCGGACAGGGGACCTACGAGCAGTACTTC
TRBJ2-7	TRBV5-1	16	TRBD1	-	CASTTWKGQGAYEQYF	TGCGCCAGCACCACTTGGAAGGGACAGGGGGCCTACGAGCAGTACTTC
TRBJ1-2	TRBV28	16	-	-	CASSSSDRMLNYGYTF	TGTGCCAGCAGTTCCTCCGACAGGATGCTTAACTATGGCTACACCTTC
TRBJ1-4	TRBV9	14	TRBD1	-	CASSPWGQSEKLFF	TGTGCCAGCAGCCCCTGGGGACAGAGTGAAAAACTGTTTTTT
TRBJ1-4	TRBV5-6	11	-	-	CASSLERELFF	TGTGCCAGCAGCTTGGAGCGGGAACTGTTTTTT
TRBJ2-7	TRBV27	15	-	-	CASSFGTVGSYEQYF	TGTGCCAGCAGTTTTGGGACTGTGGGCTCCTACGAGCAGTACTTC
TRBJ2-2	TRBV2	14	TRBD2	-	CASSAAGEQGELFF	TGTGCCAGCAGTGCAGCGGGAGAACAAGGGGAGCTGTTTTTT
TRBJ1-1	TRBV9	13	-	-	CASSVQVDTEAFF	TGTGCCAGCAGCGTACAGGTTGACACTGAAGCTTTCTTT
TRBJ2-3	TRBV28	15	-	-	CASRPSGLESNTQYF	TGTGCCAGCAGACCAAGCGGTCTGGAATCTAATACGCAGTATTTT
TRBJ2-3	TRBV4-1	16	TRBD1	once	CASSHPGQGATDTQYF	TGCGCCAGCAGCCACCCTGGACAGGGGGCCACAGATACGCAGTATTTT
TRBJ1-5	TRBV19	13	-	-	CASSIAGNQPQHF	TGTGCCAGTAGTATCGCCGGGAATCAGCCCCAGCATTTT
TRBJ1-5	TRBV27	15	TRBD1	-	CASSPLDRVNQPQHF	TGTGCCAGCAGTCCGCTGGACAGGGTCAATCAGCCCCAGCATTTT
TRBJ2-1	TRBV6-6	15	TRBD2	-	CASSLKREGYNEQFF	TGTGCCAGCAGCCTAAAGCGGGAGGGGTACAATGAGCAGTTCTTC
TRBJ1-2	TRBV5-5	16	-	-	CASSLFRSTGTYGYTF	TGTGCCAGCAGCTTGTTTCGTTCCACAGGGACATATGGCTACACCTTC
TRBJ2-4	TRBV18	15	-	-	CASSPPDRSKNIQYF	TGTGCCAGCTCACCGCCGGACCGGAGCAAAAACATTCAGTACTTC
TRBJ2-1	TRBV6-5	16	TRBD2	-	CASSYSTSGIYNEQFF	TGTGCCAGCAGTTACTCGACTAGCGGGATCTACAATGAGCAGTTCTTC
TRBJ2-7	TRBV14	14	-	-	CASRPTGNSYEQYF	TGTGCCAGCAGGCCCACAGGGAACTCCTACGAGCAGTACTTC
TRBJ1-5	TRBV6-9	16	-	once	CANQMWGLSSNQPQHF	TGTGCCAACCAGATGTGGGGGCTCAGTAGCAATCAGCCCCAGCATTTT
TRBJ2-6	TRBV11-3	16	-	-	CASSAGGNSGANVLTF	TGTGCCAGCAGCGCTGGGGGGAACTCTGGGGCCAACGTCCTGACTTTC
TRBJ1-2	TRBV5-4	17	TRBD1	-	CASSFPGTGGGNYGYTF	TGTGCCAGCAGCTTTCCCGGGACAGGGGGCGGTAACTATGGCTACACCTTC
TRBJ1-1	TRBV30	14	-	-	CAWRKGLVGTEAFF	TGTGCCTGGAGGAAGGGGTTGGTTGGCACTGAAGCTTTCTTT
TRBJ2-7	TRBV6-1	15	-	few	CASTPRGGKIDEQYF	TGTGCCAGCACTCCGAGAGGGGGGAAGATCGACGAGCAGTACTTC
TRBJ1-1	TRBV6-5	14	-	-	CASSYSEGNTEAFF	TGTGCCAGCAGTTACTCGGAAGGGAACACTGAAGCTTTCTTT
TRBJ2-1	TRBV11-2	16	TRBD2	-	CASSPGGTSGYNEQFF	TGTGCCAGCAGCCCTGGGGGGACTAGCGGTTACAATGAGCAGTTCTTC
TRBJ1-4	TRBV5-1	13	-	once	CASSLESYEKLFF	TGCGCCAGCAGCTTGGAGTCGTACGAAAAACTGTTTTTT
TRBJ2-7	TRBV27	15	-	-	CASSWGSGMVYEQYF	TGTGCCAGCAGTTGGGGTAGCGGAATGGTCTACGAGCAGTACTTC
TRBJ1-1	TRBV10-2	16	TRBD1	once	CASSRRTGTRNTEAFF	TGCGCCAGCAGTAGGAGGACAGGGACCCGAAACACTGAAGCTTTCTTT
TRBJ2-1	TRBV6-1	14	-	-	CASTAPVYYNEQFF	TGTGCCAGCACTGCCCCTGTGTACTACAATGAGCAGTTCTTC